This passage covers 5 T cell receptor beta chains from one sample sequenced in a study of early T cells in non-severe SARS-CoV-2 infection. TCRdb independently ran MiXCR on the 5' RACE reads; one entry per CDR3 protein. Among about 54,000 distinct CDR3 sequences listed, under 8.5% were seen once. The specimen comprised whole blood, sampled at baseline. The receptors were gathered from an adult who was a healthcare worker with PCR-confirmed SARS-CoV-2 infection or an uninfected control (not recorded which).

This clonotype was detected a few times. This rearrangement joins TRBV30 to TRBJ1-5; possible D gene TRBD1, 6 bases. Trimming took off 4 bases at V and 8 bases at J, with 21 bases between the two ends. The CDR3 has 15 amino acids. The germline V gene encodes CDR1 GTSNPN and CDR2 SVGIG (reference sequence). This CDR3 is CAWNNGGRSAEPQHF. The CDR3 region has the DNA TGTGCCTGGAATAACGGGGGGCGCTCAGCTGAGCCCCAGCATTTT.

The chain has TRBV2 and TRBJ2-7; 7 bases are shared with TRBD1. Trimming took 5 bases from V and 1 from J; bases not matched to a gene: 8. CDR1 SNHLY and CDR2 FYNNEI come from the germline V gene. The CDR3 has 15 amino acids. Written as DNA, the CDR3 is TGTGCCAGCAGTTCTTTAGGGACAGCTTCCTACGAGCAGTACTTC. Translation gives CASSSLGTASYEQYF. Drawing the rest from reference TRBV2 and TRBJ2-7, the complete variable domain is EPEVTQTPSHQVTQMGQEVILRCVPISNHLYFYWYRQILGQKVEFLVSFYNNEISEKSEIFDDQFSVERPDGSNFTLKIRSTKLEDSAMYFCASSSLGTASYEQYFGPGTRLTVT.

The chain recombines TRBV20-1 with TRBJ1-6; a weak D match, TRBD1 (5 bases). CDR1 is DFQATT and CDR2 is SNEGSKA in the germline V gene (reference sequence). The V and J ends lost 0 bases and 6 bases respectively, with 12 bases between them. The CDR3 covers 15 residues. The CDR3 spells CSARDRRRGNSPLHF. The CDR3 DNA sequence: TGCAGTGCTAGAGATCGGAGGAGGGGTAATTCACCCCTCCACTTT.

In this sample, this clonotype turned up many times. The chain uses TRBV12-3 or TRBV12-4 and TRBJ1-6; tentative D call: TRBD1 (6 bases). V was clipped by 6 bases and J by 9 bases, with 18 bases between them. The CDR3 is 15 amino acids. The CDR3 bases are TGTGCCAGCAGGCTACGACAGGCTCCTTCTTCACCCCTCCACTTT. Amino acid sequence: CASRLRQAPSSPLHF.

This clonotype appeared many times. The rearrangement links TRBV6-1 to TRBJ2-7; 7 bases are shared with TRBD1. This CDR3 is built from 14 residues. The germline gives CDR1 MNHNS, CDR2 SASEGT. The V segment lost 4 bases and the J segment 3 bases; nucleotides outside the gene matches: 6. The CDR3 region has the DNA TGTGCCAGCAGTGGCTGGGACAGAGTCTACGAGCAGTACTTC. The encoded protein is CASSGWDRVYEQYF.